The 21 T cell receptor beta chains given below trace back to one sample, sequenced in a study of OX40 agonist ivuxolimab in advanced cancers. Sequenced by immunoSEQ multiplex PCR; TCRdb stores in-frame clones only, minus some. The table lists some 42,000 clones, 85% to 90% of them singletons. The sequences come from CD4+ or CD8+ T cells sorted from blood, collected in a trial of the OX40 agonist ivuxolimab. The receptors originated from an adult with an advanced solid tumor such as melanoma, head and neck, liver or kidney cancer.

The V gene is TRBV7-3, the J gene TRBJ2-7; D gene uncertain. This CDR3 is 13 amino acids long. With 5 bases removed from V and 4 bases from J, the gap between germline ends came to 12 bases. Germline V lookup: CDR1 SGHTA, CDR2 FQGTGA. This chain's CDR3 is CASSPHTYYEQYV. As DNA, the CDR3 is TGTGCCAGCAGCCCGCACACCTATTACGAGCAGTACGTC.

The rearrangement uses TRBV5-5 and TRBJ2-5; a weak D match, TRBD1 (6 bases). CDR3 length equals 14 residues. V was cut by 4 bases and J by 3 bases, with 13 bases left in between. CDR1 is SGHKS, CDR2 YYEKEE, per germline (reference sequence). CDR3 nucleotides: TGTGCCAGCAGCCCGGACAGTCTAAAAGAGACCCAGTACTTC. Translated, it gives CASSPDSLKETQYF.

The rearrangement links TRBV11-2 to TRBJ2-1, with unresolved D. From germline, CDR1 is SGHAT and CDR2 FQNNGV. With 5 bases removed from V and 8 bases from J, the gap between germline ends came to 10 bases. This CDR3 comprises 12 residues. The CDR3 loop is CASSLRSHEQFF. CDR3 coding DNA: TGTGCCAGCAGCCTCAGGTCGCATGAGCAGTTCTTC.

V usage is TRBV6-5 and J usage is TRBJ1-4; D is undetermined. The length of the CDR3 is 13 residues. V was pared by 5 bases and J by 11 bases, with 15 bases between. Per germline, CDR1 MNHEY and CDR2 SVGAGI. CDR3 sequence: CASSLPGWVKLFF. CDR3 in DNA: TGTGCCAGCAGTCTGCCCGGTTGGGTGAAACTGTTTTTT.

The chain uses TRBV5-8 and TRBJ1-6; D unresolved. V was shortened by 4 bases and J by 10 bases, with 6 bases between the two germline ends. CDR3 size: 11 residues. In germline, CDR1 is SGHTS, CDR2 YDEGEE. DNA of the CDR3: TGTGCCAGCAGCGCGACATCACCCCTCCACTTT. Translated: CASSATSPLHF.

V usage is TRBV6-6 and J usage is TRBJ2-1, with a tentative D call TRBD1 (6 bases). This CDR3 spans 14 amino acids. The germline V gene encodes CDR1 MNHNY and CDR2 SVGAGI (reference sequence). The V end was cut by 0 bases, the J end by 5 bases, with 8 bases between. This chain's CDR3 is CASSYSGADNEQFF. In nucleotides, the CDR3 is TGTGCCAGCAGTTACTCGGGGGCTGACAATGAGCAGTTCTTC.

V usage is TRBV6-6 and J usage is TRBJ1-5; D remains ambiguous. Per the germline V gene, CDR1 is MNHNY and CDR2 is SVGAGI (reference sequence). Trimming removed 5 bases at V and 7 bases at J, with 12 bases between. The CDR3 sequence is 13 residues long. The CDR3 DNA sequence: TGTGCCAGCAGTACGATTGGTGGCCAGCCCCAGCATTTT. Translated: CASSTIGGQPQHF.

The V gene is TRBV6-6, the J gene TRBJ2-7; D not resolved. The CDR3 extends over 12 amino acids. Germline CDR1 reads MNHNY; CDR2 reads SVGAGI (reference sequence). V was pared by 1 base and J by 5 bases, with 6 bases between. The CDR3 loop is CASSYFADEQYF. In DNA, the CDR3 is TGTGCCAGCAGTTACTTTGCAGACGAGCAGTACTTC.

The chain combines TRBV9 with TRBJ1-4; tentative D call: TRBD1 (6 bases). This CDR3 comprises 18 residues. CDR1 and CDR2 from the germline V gene are SGDLS and YYNGEE. V was shortened by 3 bases and J by 2 bases, with 20 bases between the two germline ends. The CDR3 loop reads CASSGDILGGSTNEKLFF. In nucleotides, the CDR3 is TGTGCCAGCAGCGGGGACATTTTAGGAGGCTCCACTAATGAAAAACTGTTTTTT.

This chain connects TRBV6-1 to TRBJ2-5; possible D gene TRBD1, 7 bases. Germline assignment: CDR1 MNHNS and CDR2 SASEGT. The CDR3 spans 15 residues. V lost 7 bases and J lost 7, with 22 bases in between. CDR3 loop: CASTPSGTAAGTQYF. CDR3 sequence (DNA): TGTGCCAGCACTCCCTCCGGGACAGCAGCGGGGACCCAGTACTTC.

The chain recombines TRBV7-8 with TRBJ1-2; 10 positions agree with TRBD1. Per the germline V gene, CDR1 is SGHVS and CDR2 is FQNEAQ. The V and J ends lost 5 bases and 4 bases, in that order; junction bases with no gene match: 10. CDR3 length: 16 amino acids. The CDR3 loop reads CASSDRDRGFVYGYTF. The CDR3 DNA reads as TGTGCCAGCAGCGACCGGGACAGGGGATTTGTCTATGGCTACACCTTC. The entire variable domain, with the rest obtained from reference TRBV7-8 and TRBJ1-2, is as follows: GAGVSQSPRYKVAKRGQDVALRCDPISGHVSLFWYQQALGQGPEFLTYFQNEAQLDKSGLPSDRFFAERPEGSVSTLKIQRTQQEDSAVYLCASSDRDRGFVYGYTFGSGTRLTVV.

V gene TRBV28 combines with J gene TRBJ2-5, with D possibly matching TRBD1 (5 bases). Trimming took off 6 bases at V and 6 bases at J, with 11 bases between the two ends. Germline values: CDR1 MDHEN, CDR2 SYDVKM. This CDR3 region has 12 residues. The CDR3 nucleotides are TGTGCCAGCAGCTCAGGGTGGCAGACCCAGTACTTC. Amino acids: CASSSGWQTQYF. Full variable domain (outside the CDR3, taken from reference TRBV28 and TRBJ2-5): DVKVTQSSRYLVKRTGEKVFLECVQDMDHENMFWYRQDPGLGLRLIYFSYDVKMKEKGDIPEGYSVSREKKERFSLILESASTNQTSMYLCASSSGWQTQYFGPGTRLLVL.

The chain carries TRBV5-5 and TRBJ1-5; no firm D call. This CDR3 has 12 amino acids. The germline gives CDR1 SGHKS, CDR2 YYEKEE (reference sequence). The V end was cut by 1 base, the J end by 5 bases, with 4 bases between. CDR3 sequence: CASSLNDQPQHF. DNA of the CDR3: TGTGCCAGCAGCTTGAATGATCAGCCCCAGCATTTT.

The count of this clone is one. The chain combines TRBV13 with TRBJ2-5, with 7 bases matching TRBD2. Germline lookup yields CDR1 PRHDT and CDR2 FYEKMQ (reference sequence). The CDR3 runs 13 residues. The junction had 5 bases not matched to a gene; V was cut back by 5 bases and J by 5 bases. Here the CDR3 DNA reads TGTGCCAGCAGCCCAACCGGGGGGGAGACCCAGTACTTC. It yields the protein CASSPTGGETQYF.

CDR3: CASRTQGRGQGSANIQYF. CDR3 nucleotides: TGTGCCAGCAGAACCCAGGGAAGGGGACAGGGGTCGGCAAACATTCAGTACTTC. The rearrangement uses TRBV28 and TRBJ2-4, with 10 positions matching TRBD1. CDR3 size: 18 residues. From germline, CDR1 is MDHEN and CDR2 SYDVKM. J lost 6 bases, V lost 6 bases, and 17 bases had no gene match.

The J gene is TRBJ2-2, the V gene TRBV19, with TRBD1 as a possible D gene (6 bases). CDR3 length: 13 amino acids. CDR1 LNHDA and CDR2 SQIVND come from the germline V gene (reference sequence). Trimming shortened V by 5 bases and J by 10 bases, and 14 bases separated the two germline ends. CDR3 DNA: TGTGCCAGTAGTTGGGGGCCGTTAACGGAGCTGTTTTTT. Amino acids: CASSWGPLTELFF.

The gene calls are TRBV6-5 and TRBJ1-2, with D unclear. Per germline, CDR1 MNHEY and CDR2 SVGAGI. CDR3 length: 15 residues. Trimming cost V 5 bases and J 5 bases, with 18 bases left between them. The CDR3 nucleotides read TGTGCCAGCAGTGCTAACGTTATTAGGCTGTATGGCTACACCTTC. Translation: CASSANVIRLYGYTF.

The chain links TRBV11-1 to TRBJ2-7; tentative D call: TRBD1 (5 bases). From germline, CDR1 is SGHAT and CDR2 FQDESV (reference sequence). V was shortened by 5 bases and J by 0 bases, with 8 bases between the two germline ends. The CDR3 loop spans 13 amino acids. This chain's CDR3 is CASSPDSSYEQYF. The CDR3 region has the DNA TGTGCCAGCAGCCCCGACAGCTCCTACGAGCAGTACTTC. Looking up the rest from reference TRBV11-1 and TRBJ2-7 gives the full variable domain: EAEVAQSPRYKITEKSQAVAFWCDPISGHATLYWYRQILGQGPELLVQFQDESVVDDSQLPKDRFSAERLKGVDSTLKIQPAELGDSAMYLCASSPDSSYEQYFGPGTRLTVT.

This clone was counted once. The CDR3 sequence is CASSWDREYGQPQHF. The CDR3 bases are TGTGCCAGCAGCTGGGACAGGGAGTATGGTCAGCCCCAGCATTTT. The J gene is TRBJ1-5, the V gene TRBV2; 9 bases agree with TRBD1. The CDR3 totals 15 residues. V lost 6 bases to trimming and J lost 6 bases; unmatched junction nucleotides: 9. Germline V gives CDR1 SNHLY, CDR2 FYNNEI.

This chain uses TRBV7-9 with TRBJ2-5; 7 bases agree with TRBD1. This CDR3 has 17 residues. V was clipped by 5 bases and J by 3 bases; unmatched bases: 15. The germline V gene has CDR1 SEHNR and CDR2 FQNEAQ (reference sequence). The CDR3 sequence is CASSPPIRQGREETQYF. DNA for the CDR3: TGTGCCAGCAGCCCCCCAATTAGACAGGGAAGAGAAGAGACCCAGTACTTC.

V is TRBV12-5 and J is TRBJ1-2; 7 nucleotides line up with TRBD1. V lost 3 bases, J lost 13 bases, and 14 bases stayed unmatched. This CDR3 has 14 amino acids. Germline V gene data show CDR1 as LGHNT and CDR2 as FRNRAP. This chain's CDR3 is CASGFWDSRILATF. The CDR3 DNA sequence: TGTGCTAGTGGTTTTTGGGACAGCCGCATCCTCGCCACCTTC.